This paragraph reports one T cell receptor beta chain. This clone's antigen is unknown. This record belongs to a study of cytomegalovirus exposure and HLA in healthy donors (dated by TCRdb to about 2017). Turning to the overall study: An earlier analysis of approximately 600 of the donors reported 276 Gb of sequence data and around 120 million unique TCR beta sequences from 150 million to 200 million T cells. Approximately 310 gigabases of sequencing data and 75 million to 85 million unique TCR sequences made up an early release that covered under 750 HLA-typed donors. Of the 300 to 450 genotyped donors, 65% to 90% were placed in the genetic ancestry cluster associated with self-reported Caucasian donors. Roughly 5 DR-DQ haplotypes were handled as single units for association and clustering, since linkage in the cohort was strong. In addition to the first cohort of 666 subjects, a separate validation cohort of approximately 130 different subjects was used. The study aimed to test whether signatures of past pathogen exposure could be identified by cataloging public T cell receptors. In a later genetic analysis, genome-wide SNP genotypes for about 55% of the roughly 700 donors were used, and that subset was treated as a discovery cohort. Using immunosequencing, the study profiled T cell repertoires from 666 subjects and related those repertoires to cytomegalovirus serostatus. The number of typed donors differed by locus: about 620-640 for A, B, C, DRB1 and DQB1; some 500 for DQA1; 606 for DPA1; and roughly 450 for DPB1. In a later analysis, previously published TCR beta repertoires from 666 donors were re-analyzed and high-resolution HLA genotyping was added so that TCR occurrence patterns could be studied. An earlier analysis of approximately 500 of the donors applied high-throughput TCR beta sequencing to assess whether each TCR beta V gene segment acted as functional or pseudogenic. On average, around 240,000 unique TCR beta nucleotide sequences were sequenced per donor among 350 to 400 genotyped donors of the cohort, with around 19% of those sequences being non-productive. Donor age, sex, ethnicity and CMV serostatus were collected together with the repertoire data. In the later analysis, no new phenotypic data were used to find candidate immune exposures; instead, reliance was placed on TCR beta sequences and their occurrence across donors. Both class I and class II loci were covered by HLA typing, at four-digit resolution. To predict cytomegalovirus infection status, the study brought together high-throughput TCR immunosequencing, statistical association of individual TCRs with disease status, and machine learning. Every discovery cohort repertoire had been produced on one sequencing platform.

The cohort comprised several hundred healthy bone marrow donors. Cohort members were all nominally healthy when sampled, although unrecorded immune exposures were likely present. The donor tested CMV seropositive, placing the donor among the 289 seropositive members of the cohort. A peripheral blood sample was collected from each donor, and TCR beta sequencing was performed on peripheral blood mononuclear cells. The Qiagen DNeasy Blood Extraction Kit was used to extract genomic DNA from the blood cell samples. To prepare the library, the immunoSEQ multiplex PCR assay was applied. The multiplex PCR relied on a mix of 60 forward primers for TCR Vbeta segments and 13 reverse primers for TCR Jbeta segments. The CDR3 region of rearranged TCR beta genes was amplified from genomic DNA with a multiplex PCR assay. The amplified TCR beta libraries were sequenced on the Illumina HiSeq System as 87-base-pair reads. As for the original processing: A later analysis counted 65 million to 90 million unique TCR beta chains across the 666 repertoires, and some 11 million of these chains were shared by at least two donors. A nearest-neighbor algorithm error-corrected the raw reads and collapsed the reads into unique sequences, merging closely related sequences to remove PCR and sequencing errors. CDR3 sequences were aligned to IMGT reference sequences to assign V, D and J gene segments. For a sequence to be retained, a match of at least six nucleotides to both a V gene segment and a J gene segment was required. Rearrangements were classified as productive when the CDR3 lacked stop codons and remained in frame with V and J, and all other rearrangements were classified as non-productive. Following IMGT convention, CDR3 was defined as the stretch from the second conserved V-encoded cysteine up to the conserved J-encoded phenylalanine. Sequences without an unambiguous match to a single V gene segment were excluded from the earlier analysis of about 630 of the donors. In an earlier analysis of more than 500 of the donors, a V segment was called functional when productive rearrangements were above 56.7%, and segregating when the standard deviation between donors exceeded 5%. A statistical classification framework was built to diagnose cytomegalovirus status from the catalog of TCR beta chain sequences. A later analysis assigned V and J genes by comparing TCR nucleotide sequences with IMGT/GENE-DB human TR gene sequences. A later analysis assigned CDR3 sequences and most-parsimonious VDJ recombination scenarios with the TCRdist pipeline. A later analysis defined each TCR beta chain by its CDR3 amino acid sequence plus V-gene family, and excluded reads lacking a unique V-gene family. To address suspected cross-contamination and a sequencing artifact, a later analysis removed a few hundred highly shared, low-generation-probability nucleotide sequences. In a later analysis, a clonal expansion index for each public chain was calculated from normalized within-repertoire ranks of inferred template counts. In a later analysis, generation probabilities were computed using a VDJ recombination model fitted to out-of-frame rearrangements, and the results were checked against IGoR. In a later analysis, hypergeometric tests were used to score TCR-TCR, TCR-HLA and TCR-CMV co-occurrence, with a repertoire-size bias correction applied to TCR pairs. False discovery rates were estimated in a later analysis by permuting HLA or CMV assignments 20 times. In a later analysis, co-occurring TCRs were grouped with DBSCAN, and TCRdist sequence similarity was added when clustering was performed within HLA-allele-positive subsets. Repertoires with fewer than 30,000 or more than 120,000 public chains were left out of co-occurrence clustering, as were a few repertoires with anomalous nucleotide sharing. The table comes from immuneACCESS by way of TCRdb, which keeps in-frame sequences with V and J called. Part of the clones is missing from these tables; in studies checked, under half for an unresolved V gene and the rest for unknown reasons. V, J and clone size are taken as reported in that table, and D and trimming were inferred from the DNA itself. The sample's table lists a count of 35,000 to 50,000 clones. Jointly, the top ten make up approximately 2.9% of the sample.

The paper's findings and limits, for the study overall: CMV serostatus was the only immune exposure information available for the cohort. Most TCR sequences were observed very rarely across donors, whereas some public TCRs were present in many individuals. A cluster of highly shared sequence variants was judged likely to be a technical artifact of the sequencing pipeline. Because counts were too low, about 15 rarely observed V segments, including chromosome 9 orphons, were left out of the earlier analysis of 587 of the donors. A later analysis found that HLA-associated TCR beta chains were more clonally expanded and had lower generation probabilities than equally common non-associated chains. Several of the top co-occurrence clusters appeared to be linked to parvovirus B19, influenza, CMV and Epstein-Barr virus, according to a later analysis. The study listed 150 to 200 TCR beta chains as associated with cytomegalovirus. A later genetic analysis reported fewer N-insertions in productive TCRs among donors in an Asian-associated ancestry cluster than the roughly 670-donor mean. A later genetic analysis associated a missense DCLRE1C variant with V-gene and J-gene trimming of TCR beta chains, and an independent cohort replicated the association. Assigning TCR associations to individual alleles was difficult when HLA alleles, especially DR and DQ, strongly co-occurred. In a later analysis, around 17,000 TCR beta sequences were associated with specific HLA alleles at a false discovery rate of 0.05. It was suggested by the authors that the approach could potentially be generalized to other disease states and immunological phenotypes. A further reported finding was that TCR beta sequences accurately predicted the HLA-A and HLA-B alleles for most subjects in the first cohort. According to a later analysis, TCR association rates differed among HLA loci, with DRB1 alleles showing the most associated TCRs and HLA-C alleles showing the fewest. Because some donors lacked HLA typing at each locus, the association tests relied only on the typed subset. In vitro tests confirmed that a few of the cytomegalovirus-associated TCR beta chains recognize cytomegalovirus antigens. The classifier was reported to diagnose cytomegalovirus status with high specificity and sensitivity in both the original cohort and the validation cohort. Correlated functional status among segregating V segments might reflect linkage disequilibrium, but an unknown experimental factor could not be ruled out. The presence/absence analyses assumed that sequencing depth was roughly uniform across donors, and that assumption may not be true. In an earlier analysis of 587 of the donors, most TCR beta V segments appeared in productive rearrangements about 87% or about 30% of the time, broadly matching IMGT annotations. In a later analysis, most CMV-associated TCR beta chains were found to appear HLA-restricted, with HLA associations seemingly driven largely by CMV exposure. The cohort was sequenced for TCR beta chains only, and without alpha or paired-chain data the features that could be detected were limited.

The receptor's source is a woman in her twenties or thirties in good health and CMV-seropositive. The sequencing input was PBMCs.

The sequence in DNA is TGCAGCGTTGAACGAGGGACTAGCGGGGGACCTGGCGCCTACGAGCAGTACTTC. Its protein product is CSVERGTSGGPGAYEQYF. In this chain, TRBV29-1 is recombined with TRBJ2-7, with 14 junctional bases fitting TRBD2. Here V drops 2 bases and J drops 2 bases, and the junction holds 11 bases not matched to any gene. Reading the germline V gene gives CDR1 SQVTM and CDR2 ANQGSEA. From cysteine to phenylalanine, the CDR3 is 18 amino acids long. The entry retains the CDR3 DNA only, 54 bases that are in frame from base 1.